The sequence of this T cell receptor beta chain was determined in a study of beta chain features in type 1 diabetes. Notes on the study in general: More deletions and fewer insertions at VDJ junctions were found in patients with type 1 diabetes. Any PCR bias toward short templates would affect both groups alike.

Germline V CDR1 and CDR2: MNHNS, SASEGT. The CDR3 length is 18 residues. The junction had 12 bases not matched to a gene; V was cut back by 4 bases and J by 6 bases. A remark on this clone: Its specificity is unknown.

Every bit of the isolated RNA underwent reverse transcription, so sequencing read expressed TCRB transcripts. Average reads per stem cell-like memory T cell sample were about 1 million. The table came from immunoSEQ multiplex PCR; TCRdb's copy has only in-frame clones and leaves some out. This table holds over 100,000 clones, less than 40% found once. Specimen: stem cell memory CD4+ T cells from blood. The origin of this receptor is a young woman in good health. J is TRBJ2-1 and V is TRBV6-1; 13 bases match TRBD2. In DNA, the CDR3 is TGTGCCAGCAGTGTCACACTAGCGGGAGGGCAAAAAAGCAATGAGCAGTTCTTC. This codes for CASSVTLAGGQKSNEQFF.